A selection of T cell receptor beta chains follows, all from one sample in a study of blood T cell repertoires in COVID-19. Profiling relied on immunoSEQ multiplex PCR, and the TCRdb table lists in-frame clones only, not all of them. Here the sample spans around 97,000 clones, around nine tenths being singletons. Input material: peripheral blood. Receptor source: a human donor in a cohort sampled during active COVID-19. Both conserved end residues are part of each CDR3. The D gene is left open where the match is weak. Some rows have no size entry. The others give once, few or many, or a class for an expanded clone.

J gene	clone size	D gene	V gene	CDR3 protein	CDR3 DNA
TRBJ1-2	NA	TRBD1	TRBV19	CASSPNSDRVGYGYTF	TGTGCCAGTAGTCCGAATTCGGACAGGGTGGGTTATGGCTACACCTTC
TRBJ1-1	NA	NA	TRBV7-2	CASSLVYRNTEAFF	TGTGCCAGCAGCTTAGTCTACCGGAACACTGAAGCTTTCTTT
TRBJ2-7	NA	NA	TRBV9	CASSPSGTPTYEQYF	TGTGCCAGCAGCCCCTCCGGGACTCCGACCTACGAGCAGTACTTC
TRBJ2-7	NA	TRBD2	TRBV29-1	CRSGRKGGYEQYF	TGCAGGAGTGGGCGGAAGGGAGGGTACGAGCAGTACTTC
TRBJ2-7	NA	TRBD1	TRBV2	CARPPQGAYEQYF	TGTGCCCGCCCCCCGCAGGGGGCCTACGAGCAGTACTTC
TRBJ2-1	NA	TRBD2	TRBV9	CASSAQPGLASGEQFF	TGTGCCAGCAGCGCACAACCGGGACTAGCGTCGGGTGAGCAGTTCTTC
TRBJ2-1	once	TRBD1	TRBV6-5	CASSLRDRSHNEQFF	TGTGCCAGCAGCCTCCGGGACAGGAGCCACAATGAGCAGTTCTTC
TRBJ2-3	once	TRBD2	TRBV6-5	CASSQTSGRTDTQYF	TGTGCCAGCAGTCAGACTAGCGGGAGGACAGATACGCAGTATTTT
TRBJ1-6	once	NA	TRBV15	CATSRDRGRNSPLHF	TGTGCCACCAGCAGAGACAGGGGAAGGAATTCACCCCTCCACTTT
TRBJ1-4	NA	NA	TRBV4-1	CASSSRDTSEKLFF	TGCGCCAGCAGCTCCCGGGACACCTCAGAAAAACTGTTTTTT
TRBJ2-3	NA	TRBD2	TRBV2	CASSAGTSGGF	TGTGCCAGCAGCGCCGGGACTAGCGGGGGCTTT
TRBJ2-7	NA	TRBD2	TRBV2	CASSEYAGGGYEQYF	TGTGCCAGCAGTGAATATGCGGGGGGGGGCTACGAGCAGTACTTC
TRBJ1-4	NA	NA	TRBV2	CASSDRGEKLFF	TGTGCCAGCAGTGATCGAGGTGAAAAACTGTTTTTT
TRBJ2-1	NA	NA	TRBV19	CASSIVPASSYNEQFF	TGTGCCAGTAGTATAGTCCCTGCGAGCTCCTACAATGAGCAGTTCTTC
TRBJ2-3	NA	TRBD2	TRBV9	CASSVGLAGGDTQYF	TGTGCCAGCAGCGTCGGACTAGCGGGAGGAGATACGCAGTATTTT
TRBJ1-5	once	NA	TRBV5-5	CASSLRGTGNQPQHF	TGTGCCAGCAGTCTTAGGGGAACGGGCAATCAGCCCCAGCATTTT
TRBJ1-4	NA	NA	TRBV6-1	CASSELGGWVSGEKLFF	TGTGCCAGCAGTGAATTAGGGGGATGGGTTAGTGGTGAAAAACTGTTTTTT
TRBJ1-5	NA	TRBD1	TRBV10-3	CAIMGQPNQPQHF	TGTGCCATCATGGGACAGCCTAATCAGCCCCAGCATTTT
TRBJ2-1	NA	TRBD2	TRBV7-3	CASSVGLAVDNEQFF	TGTGCCAGCAGCGTGGGACTAGCGGTAGACAATGAGCAGTTCTTC
TRBJ2-2	NA	NA	TRBV19	CASSIQQAGELFF	TGTGCCAGTAGTATACAACAGGCCGGGGAGCTGTTTTTT
TRBJ1-1	NA	NA	TRBV21-1	CASSKAFDRGSTEAFF	TGTGCCAGCAGCAAAGCCTTCGACAGGGGCAGCACTGAAGCTTTCTTT
TRBJ1-6	NA	NA	TRBV30	CAWRGGAYNSPLHF	TGTGCCTGGAGGGGAGGGGCTTATAATTCACCCCTCCACTTT
TRBJ2-7	NA	NA	TRBV28	CASTGASSYEQYF	TGTGCCAGCACAGGGGCAAGCTCCTACGAGCAGTACTTC
TRBJ1-5	NA	NA	TRBV6-6	CASRRAGGEGSNQPQHF	TGTGCCAGCAGACGAGCGGGGGGAGAGGGGAGCAATCAGCCCCAGCATTTT